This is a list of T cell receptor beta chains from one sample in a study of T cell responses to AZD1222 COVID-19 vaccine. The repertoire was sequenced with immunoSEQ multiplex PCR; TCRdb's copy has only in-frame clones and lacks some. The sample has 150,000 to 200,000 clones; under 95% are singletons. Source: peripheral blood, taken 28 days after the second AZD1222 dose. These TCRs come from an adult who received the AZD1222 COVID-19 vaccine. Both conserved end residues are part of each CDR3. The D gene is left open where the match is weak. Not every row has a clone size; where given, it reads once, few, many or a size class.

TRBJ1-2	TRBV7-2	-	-	CASSFPGAVSHGYTF	TGTGCCAGCAGCTTCCCTGGGGCAGTATCGCATGGCTACACCTTC
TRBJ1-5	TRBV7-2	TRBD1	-	CASSSRQGQNQPQHF	TGTGCCAGCAGCTCACGACAGGGTCAGAATCAGCCCCAGCATTTT
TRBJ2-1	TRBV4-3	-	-	CASSQEEASYNEQFF	TGCGCCAGCAGCCAAGAGGAGGCCTCCTACAATGAGCAGTTCTTC
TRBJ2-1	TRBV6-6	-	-	CASSYDYNEQFF	TGTGCCAGCAGTTACGACTACAATGAGCAGTTCTTC
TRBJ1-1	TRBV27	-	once	CASSWQANTEAFF	TGTGCCAGCAGTTGGCAGGCGAACACTGAAGCTTTCTTT
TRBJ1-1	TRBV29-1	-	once	CSVDGAPLNTEAFF	TGCAGCGTTGACGGGGCACCCCTGAACACTGAAGCTTTCTTT
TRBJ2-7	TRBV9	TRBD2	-	CASSVGAGGNYEQYF	TGTGCCAGCAGCGTAGGCGCGGGAGGGAACTACGAGCAGTACTTC
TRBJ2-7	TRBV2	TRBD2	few	CASISSGYYEQYF	TGTGCCAGCATCTCTAGCGGATACTACGAGCAGTACTTC
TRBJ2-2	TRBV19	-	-	CASSIGRLFGGELFF	TGTGCCAGTAGTATAGGGAGACTGTTTGGCGGGGAGCTGTTTTTT
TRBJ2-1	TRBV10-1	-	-	CASEGVGNEQFF	TGCGCCAGCGAGGGGGTCGGCAATGAGCAGTTCTTC
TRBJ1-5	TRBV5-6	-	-	CASSFGVNQPQHF	TGTGCCAGCAGCTTTGGGGTAAATCAGCCCCAGCATTTT
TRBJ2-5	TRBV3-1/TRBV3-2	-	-	CASSPERPTGEETQYF	TGTGCCAGCAGCCCTGAGCGACCCACGGGAGAGGAGACCCAGTACTTC
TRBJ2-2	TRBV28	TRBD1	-	CASSGQGAGTGELFF	TGTGCCAGCAGTGGACAGGGGGCCGGCACCGGGGAGCTGTTTTTT
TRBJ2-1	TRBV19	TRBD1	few	CASSIRQGKINEQFF	TGTGCCAGTAGTATAAGACAGGGTAAGATCAATGAGCAGTTCTTC
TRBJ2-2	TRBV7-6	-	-	CASSPRTENTGELFF	TGTGCCAGCAGCCCAAGGACCGAGAACACCGGGGAGCTGTTTTTT
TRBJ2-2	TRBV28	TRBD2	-	CASKPPLGGTANTGELFF	TGTGCCAGCAAACCTCCATTGGGGGGGACTGCGAACACCGGGGAGCTGTTTTTT
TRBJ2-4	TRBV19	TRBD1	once	CASNQGARDIQYF	TGTGCCAGTAACCAGGGGGCGAGGGACATTCAGTACTTC
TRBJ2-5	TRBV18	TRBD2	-	CASSPPTGRYQETQYF	TGTGCCAGCTCACCACCTACCGGGAGGTACCAAGAGACCCAGTACTTC
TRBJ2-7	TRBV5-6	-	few	CASSLRGYEQYF	TGTGCCAGCAGCTTGAGAGGGTACGAGCAGTACTTC
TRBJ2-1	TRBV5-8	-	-	CASSLARRGEQFF	TGTGCCAGCAGCTTGGCCCGCCGTGGGGAGCAGTTCTTC
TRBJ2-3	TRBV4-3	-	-	CASSQDLGSHVWYF	TGCGCCAGCAGCCAAGATCTGGGGAGCCACGTGTGGTATTTT
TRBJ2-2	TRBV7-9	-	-	CASSPRGRSNTGELFF	TGTGCCAGCAGCCCACGAGGCAGGTCGAACACCGGGGAGCTGTTTTTT
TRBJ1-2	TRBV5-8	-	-	CASSLEVDYGYTF	TGTGCCAGCAGCTTGGAGGTAGACTATGGCTACACCTTC
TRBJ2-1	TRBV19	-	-	CASSREPGSIRGNEQFF	TGTGCCAGTAGCCGGGAACCAGGTTCCATCCGAGGGAATGAGCAGTTCTTC
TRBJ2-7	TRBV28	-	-	CASTQTGTSYEQYF	TGTGCCAGCACCCAAACCGGGACCTCCTACGAGCAGTACTTC
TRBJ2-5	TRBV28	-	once	CASSSPGQETQYF	TGTGCCAGCAGCTCCCCAGGGCAAGAGACCCAGTACTTC
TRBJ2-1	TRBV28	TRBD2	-	CASSFFGGSSYNEQFF	TGTGCCAGCAGTTTCTTTGGCGGGAGCTCCTACAATGAGCAGTTCTTC
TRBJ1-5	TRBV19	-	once	CASSMGPVGGQPQHF	TGTGCCAGTAGTATGGGACCGGTAGGCGGTCAGCCCCAGCATTTT
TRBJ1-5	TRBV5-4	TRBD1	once	CASSHPGGGQPQHF	TGTGCCAGCAGCCATCCAGGGGGCGGTCAGCCCCAGCATTTT
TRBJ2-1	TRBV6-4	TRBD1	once	CASSEGTGDYNEQFF	TGTGCCAGCAGTGAGGGGACAGGGGACTACAATGAGCAGTTCTTC
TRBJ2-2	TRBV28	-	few	CASSLPVEGGTGELFF	TGTGCCAGCAGTTTGCCCGTGGAGGGGGGCACCGGGGAGCTGTTTTTT
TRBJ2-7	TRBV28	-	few	CASSSPTRTAYEQYF	TGTGCCAGCAGTTCCCCAACCCGGACAGCCTACGAGCAGTACTTC
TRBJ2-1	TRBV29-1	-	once	CSVHSERAYYNEQFF	TGCAGCGTTCATAGCGAGAGGGCGTACTACAATGAGCAGTTCTTC
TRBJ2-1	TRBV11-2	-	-	CASSRPLVPKQFF	TGTGCCAGCAGCCGCCCACTAGTCCCTAAGCAGTTCTTC
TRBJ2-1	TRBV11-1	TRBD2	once	CASSFRTSPIYNEQFF	TGTGCCAGCAGCTTTCGGACTAGCCCAATCTACAATGAGCAGTTCTTC
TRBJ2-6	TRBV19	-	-	CASSIRIGTTSGANVLTF	TGTGCCAGTAGTATTCGGATAGGGACGACCTCTGGGGCCAACGTCCTGACTTTC
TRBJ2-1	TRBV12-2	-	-	CASRDRPGLADNEQFF	TGTGCAAGTCGCGACAGACCGGGACTAGCGGACAATGAGCAGTTCTTC